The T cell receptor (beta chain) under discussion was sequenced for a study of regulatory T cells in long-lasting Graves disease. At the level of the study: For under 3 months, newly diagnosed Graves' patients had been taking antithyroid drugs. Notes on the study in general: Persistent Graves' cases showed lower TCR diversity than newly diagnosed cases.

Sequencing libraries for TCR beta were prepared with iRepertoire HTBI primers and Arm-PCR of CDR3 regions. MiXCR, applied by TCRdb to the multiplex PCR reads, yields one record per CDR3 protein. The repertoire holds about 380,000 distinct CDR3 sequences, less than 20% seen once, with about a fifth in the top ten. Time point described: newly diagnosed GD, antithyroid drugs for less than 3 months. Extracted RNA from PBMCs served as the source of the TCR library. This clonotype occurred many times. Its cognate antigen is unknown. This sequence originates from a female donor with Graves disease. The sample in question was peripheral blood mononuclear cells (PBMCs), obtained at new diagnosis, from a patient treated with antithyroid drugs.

The CDR3 DNA sequence: TGTGCCAGCAGCTTAGTCCCCGGGAGCCTAGGTGAGCAGTTCTTC. Protein sequence: CASSLVPGSLGEQFF. The V gene is TRBV7-8, the J gene TRBJ2-1, with D perhaps TRBD2 (6 bases). Germline V gene lookup returns CDR1 SGHVS and CDR2 FQNEAQ. The CDR3 length is 15 residues. The germline V and J ends were trimmed by 1 base and 9 bases, with 16 bases remaining between them.